This entry features one T cell receptor beta chain sequence. Trimming cost V 2 bases and J 9 bases, with 13 bases left between them. Germline CDR1 reads SQVTM; CDR2 reads ANQGSEA. The CDR3 sequence is 12 residues long. The study ran its PCR with 60 Vbeta and 13 Jbeta primers. Profiled with immunoSEQ multiplex PCR; TCRdb holds only in-frame clones, not every one. The sample holds 120,000 or so clones, over 60% seen once. The data were taken from a study of cytomegalovirus exposure and HLA in healthy donors. Source material: PBMCs. The V and J genes are TRBV29-1 and TRBJ1-1; maybe TRBD1 (6 bases). The TCR originated in a woman aged 55-70 years in good health and CMV-seropositive. CDR3 bases: TGCAGCGTTGAAAGGGGGGGTAGGCAAGCTTTCTTT. This gives the protein CSVERGGRQAFF.